This is a list of T cell receptor beta chains from one sample in a study of T cell repertoires in cytomegalovirus infection. These receptors' antigens are unknown. TCRdb ran MiXCR on the reads and lists one entry per CDR3 protein. Of about 890,000 distinct CDR3 sequences in the sample, around 30% were seen once. The sample was cultured CD8+ T cells from PBMCs, taken from culture after CMV antigen stimulation. These receptor sequences come from a human donor in good health (CMV status not recorded). Some clones in this sample may be carry-over from other donors' samples. Each CDR3 is given with its conserved first and last residue. The D gene is left open where the match is weak. Not every row has a clone size; where given, it reads once, few, many or a size class.

j_call d_call clone_size v_call cdr3_aa cdr3_nt
TRBJ1-3 . many TRBV12-3/TRBV12-4 CASRVPGAGSGNTIYF TGTGCCAGCAGGGTACCCGGGGCAGGCTCTGGAAACACCATATATTTT
TRBJ2-3 . . TRBV5-4 CASSLWGESTDTQYF TGTGCCAGCAGCTTGTGGGGAGAAAGCACAGATACGCAGTATTTT
TRBJ2-3 . many TRBV12-3/TRBV12-4 CASSLSSTDTQYF TGTGCCAGCAGTTTATCGAGCACAGATACGCAGTATTTT
TRBJ1-1 TRBD1 few TRBV7-9 CASSPQGVGDTEAFF TGTGCCAGCAGTCCACAGGGGGTAGGGGACACTGAAGCTTTCTTT
TRBJ2-7 . . TRBV7-2 CVSSRLEGADFYEQYF TGTGTCAGCAGCCGCCTGGAGGGGGCGGATTTTTACGAGCAGTACTTC
TRBJ2-7 . . TRBV5-8 CASIEGGGALSSYLREQYF TGTGCCAGCATCGAAGGGGGGGGGGCGCTGTCCTCCTACCTACGGGAGCAGTACTTC
TRBJ2-1 TRBD2 few TRBV4-2 CASSQGVPSGGAYNEQFF TGTGCCAGCAGCCAAGGCGTTCCTAGCGGGGGAGCCTACAATGAGCAGTTCTTC
TRBJ2-3 . few TRBV9 CASSVAAIPDTQYF TGTGCCAGCAGCGTAGCTGCTATTCCAGATACGCAGTATTTT
TRBJ1-3 . . TRBV10-3 CAISEQGSNTIYF TGTGCCATCAGTGAGCAGGGATCAAACACCATATATTTT
TRBJ2-1 TRBD1 many TRBV7-8 CASSPGQGLSSYNEQFF TGTGCCAGCAGCCCCGGACAGGGACTGAGCTCCTACAATGAGCAGTTCTTC
TRBJ1-1 . many TRBV7-6 CASSFAAGRDTEAFF TGTGCCAGCAGCTTTGCCGCAGGTCGGGACACTGAAGCTTTCTTT
TRBJ2-7 . once TRBV4-1 CASSHPGDGGTYEQYF TGCGCCAGCAGCCATCCAGGGGATGGAGGCACCTACGAGCAGTACTTC
TRBJ2-5 . once TRBV27 CANRGYPEKEETQYF TGTGCCAACCGAGGGTATCCCGAGAAAGAAGAGACCCAGTACTTC
TRBJ2-3 TRBD2 . TRBV12-3/TRBV12-4 CASSPGTSKSTDTQYF TGTGCCAGCAGTCCCGGGACTAGCAAATCCACAGATACGCAGTATTTT
TRBJ2-7 TRBD2 few TRBV12-3/TRBV12-4 CASSARTSGYEQYF TGTGCCAGCAGTGCCCGGACTAGCGGCTACGAGCAGTACTTC
TRBJ1-2 TRBD1 . TRBV6-6 CASSYREQGSGGVYGYTF TGTGCCAGCAGTTACCGGGAACAGGGGTCGGGGGGGGTATATGGCTACACCTTC
TRBJ2-2 . . TRBV27 CASSPMGGTGELFF TGTGCCAGCAGCCCCATGGGTGGCACCGGGGAGCTGTTTTTT
TRBJ2-4 . few TRBV12-3/TRBV12-4 CASSVITAIQYF TGTGCCAGCAGTGTTATAACTGCCATTCAGTACTTC
TRBJ2-7 . . TRBV5-1 CASRETVNYEQYF TGCGCCAGCAGGGAGACAGTGAACTACGAGCAGTACTTC
TRBJ2-1 . . TRBV6-5 CASSYYVANDNEQFF TGTGCCAGCAGTTACTACGTAGCCAACGACAATGAGCAGTTCTTC
TRBJ2-1 . few TRBV19 CASSISDLPNYNEQFF TGTGCCAGTAGTATTTCCGATCTACCCAACTACAATGAGCAGTTCTTC
TRBJ1-5 . few TRBV3-1 CASSQESEQPQHF TGTGCCAGCAGCCAAGAAAGTGAGCAGCCCCAGCATTTT
TRBJ2-7 TRBD1 . TRBV27 CASSFLPQGANEQYF TGTGCCAGCAGTTTTCTGCCACAGGGGGCGAACGAGCAGTACTTC
TRBJ2-7 . many TRBV7-9 CASSLATAYEQYF TGTGCCAGCAGCCTAGCGACAGCCTACGAGCAGTACTTC
TRBJ1-1 . . TRBV2 CASSESLAEMNTEAFF TGTGCCAGCAGCGAAAGTTTGGCAGAGATGAACACTGAAGCTTTCTTT
TRBJ1-2 TRBD1 once TRBV14 CASSQPIRGRGNYGYTF TGTGCCAGCAGCCAACCCATCAGGGGGCGCGGTAACTATGGCTACACCTTC
TRBJ1-5 . . TRBV4-1 CASSQDRPGAGNQPQHF TGCGCCAGCAGCCAAGATAGGCCGGGGGCTGGCAATCAGCCCCAGCATTTT
TRBJ1-1 TRBD1 few TRBV7-6 CASWDRMNTEAFF TGTGCCAGCTGGGACAGGATGAACACTGAAGCTTTCTTT
TRBJ2-6 . few TRBV6-1 CASSPNVQGTSGANVLTF TGTGCCAGCAGTCCAAACGTACAGGGAACCTCTGGGGCCAACGTCCTGACTTTC
TRBJ1-4 TRBD1 . TRBV6-1 CASSPIPRGHSNEKLFF TGTGCCAGCAGTCCCATTCCCAGGGGGCATAGTAATGAAAAACTGTTTTTT
TRBJ2-1 TRBD2 many TRBV10-3 CAISESGSGGRWNEQFF TGTGCCATCAGTGAGTCGGGTAGCGGGGGGCGGTGGAATGAGCAGTTCTTC
TRBJ1-5 . . TRBV19 CASSIVVESNQPQHF TGTGCCAGTAGTATAGTAGTGGAGAGCAATCAGCCCCAGCATTTT
TRBJ1-6 TRBD1 few TRBV25-1 CASSWTGRSPLHF TGTGCCAGCAGCTGGACAGGGCGGTCACCCCTCCACTTT
TRBJ2-1 . . TRBV19 CASSIVSRDYNEQFF TGTGCCAGTAGTATAGTGAGTAGAGATTACAATGAGCAGTTCTTC
TRBJ1-4 TRBD1 . TRBV27 CASSTDREDEKLFF TGTGCCAGCAGTACCGACAGGGAGGACGAAAAACTGTTTTTT
TRBJ1-5 . once TRBV19 CASTSGRFHQPQHF TGTGCCAGTACCTCAGGGAGGTTCCATCAGCCCCAGCATTTT
TRBJ2-6 TRBD1 few TRBV2 CARTSGQGARGANVLTF TGTGCCAGGACATCCGGACAGGGGGCGAGGGGGGCCAACGTCCTGACTTTC
TRBJ2-3 . . TRBV19 CASSQPRWSTDTQYF TGTGCCAGTAGCCAACCCCGTTGGAGCACAGATACGCAGTATTTT
TRBJ2-7 TRBD1 . TRBV7-9 CASSSDRGLREQYF TGTGCCAGCAGCTCGGACAGGGGGCTGCGGGAGCAGTACTTC
TRBJ1-6 TRBD1 few TRBV27 CASSWTGGGSSYNSPLHF TGTGCCAGCAGCTGGACAGGTGGTGGAAGCTCCTATAATTCACCCCTCCACTTT
TRBJ1-1 TRBD1 once TRBV20-1 CSARPQGGTEAFF TGCAGTGCTAGGCCACAGGGGGGAACTGAAGCTTTCTTT
TRBJ2-2 . . TRBV7-8 CAIQDSGELFF TGTGCCATCCAGGATTCCGGGGAGCTGTTTTTT